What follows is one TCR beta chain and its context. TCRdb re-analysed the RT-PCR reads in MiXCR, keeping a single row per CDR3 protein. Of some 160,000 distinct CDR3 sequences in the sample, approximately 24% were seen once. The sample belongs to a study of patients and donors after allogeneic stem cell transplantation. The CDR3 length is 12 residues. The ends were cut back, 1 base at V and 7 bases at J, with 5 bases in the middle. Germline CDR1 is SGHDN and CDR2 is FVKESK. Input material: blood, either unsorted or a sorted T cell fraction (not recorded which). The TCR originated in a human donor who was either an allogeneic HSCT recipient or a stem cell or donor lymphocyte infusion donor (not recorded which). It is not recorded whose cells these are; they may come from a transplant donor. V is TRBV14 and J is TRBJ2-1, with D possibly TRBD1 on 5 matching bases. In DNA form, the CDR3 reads TGTGCCAGCAGCCAAGGGACAAATGAGCAGTTCTTC. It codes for CASSQGTNEQFF. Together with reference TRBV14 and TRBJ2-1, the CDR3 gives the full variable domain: EAGVTQFPSHSVIEKGQTVTLRCDPISGHDNLYWYRRVMGKEIKFLLHFVKESKQDESGMPNNRFLAERTGGTYSTLKVQPAELEDSGVYFCASSQGTNEQFFGPGTRLTVL.